This TCR beta chain was captured in a study of post-analysis software for immune sequencing data. Study outcomes and limitations: Significantly decreased normalized Chao1 diversity was recorded for multiple sclerosis patients relative to controls. In patients, TRBV5-6, TRBV5-1 and TRBV20-1 belonged to five TRBV segments found more frequently than in controls.

The J segment lost 1 base and the V segment lost 6 bases, leaving 9 bases of the junction unmatched. CDR1 and CDR2 from the germline V gene are SQVTM and ANQGSEA. There are 15 residues in the CDR3. Concerning this clonotype: Its specificity is not known.

Unique-molecular-identifier-tagged TCR beta cDNA libraries were used. TCRdb re-derived calls from the PCR reads in MiXCR, one entry per CDR3 protein. This sample has hundreds of thousands of distinct CDR3 sequences, with 25% to 30% found just once. The receptor comes from a girl aged 10-17 years with multiple sclerosis. The V gene is TRBV29-1, the J gene TRBJ2-7, with 10 positions matching TRBD1. Sequences were obtained from blood. The CDR3 sequence: CSVETGDRGSYEQYF. The CDR3 DNA reads TGCAGCGTCGAAACAGGGGACAGGGGTTCCTACGAGCAGTACTTC.